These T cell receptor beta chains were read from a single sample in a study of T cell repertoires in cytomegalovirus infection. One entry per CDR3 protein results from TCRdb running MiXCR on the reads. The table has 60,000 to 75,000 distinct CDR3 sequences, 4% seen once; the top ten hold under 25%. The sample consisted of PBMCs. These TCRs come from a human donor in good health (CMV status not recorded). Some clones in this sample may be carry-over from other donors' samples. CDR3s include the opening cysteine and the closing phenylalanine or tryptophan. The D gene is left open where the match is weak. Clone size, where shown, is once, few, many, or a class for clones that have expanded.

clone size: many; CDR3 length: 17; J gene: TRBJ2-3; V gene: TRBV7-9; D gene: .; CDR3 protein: CASSLGGGHQLTDTQYF; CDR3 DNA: TGTGCCAGCAGCTTAGGAGGCGGGCACCAGCTAACAGATACGCAGTATTTT
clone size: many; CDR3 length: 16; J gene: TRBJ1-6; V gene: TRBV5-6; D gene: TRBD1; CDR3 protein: CASSSDRINYNSPLHF; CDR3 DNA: TGTGCCAGCAGCTCGGACAGGATAAACTATAATTCACCCCTCCACTTT
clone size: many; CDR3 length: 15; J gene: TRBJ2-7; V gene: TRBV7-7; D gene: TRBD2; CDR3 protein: CASSLGREAAYEQYF; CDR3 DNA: TGTGCCAGCAGCTTAGGGCGGGAGGCGGCCTACGAGCAGTACTTC
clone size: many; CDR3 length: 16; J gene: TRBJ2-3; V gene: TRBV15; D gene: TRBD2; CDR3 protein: CATSSRLAGGTDTQYF; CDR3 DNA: TGTGCCACCAGCAGCCGGCTAGCGGGAGGCACAGATACGCAGTATTTT
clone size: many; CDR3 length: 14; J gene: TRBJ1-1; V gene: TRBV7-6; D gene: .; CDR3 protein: CASSLAGGYTEAFF; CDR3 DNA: TGTGCCAGCAGCTTAGCTGGGGGGTACACTGAAGCTTTCTTT
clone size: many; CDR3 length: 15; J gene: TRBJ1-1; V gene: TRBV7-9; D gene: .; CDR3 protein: CASSLKTDVNTEAFF; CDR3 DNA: TGTGCCAGCAGCTTAAAGACAGACGTTAACACTGAAGCTTTCTTT
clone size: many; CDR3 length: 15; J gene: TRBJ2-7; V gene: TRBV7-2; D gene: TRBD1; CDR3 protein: CASSRSGQSSYEQYF; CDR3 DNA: TGTGCCAGCAGCAGATCGGGACAGTCCTCCTACGAGCAGTACTTC
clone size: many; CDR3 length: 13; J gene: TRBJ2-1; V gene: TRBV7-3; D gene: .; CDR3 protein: CASSLGSYNEQFF; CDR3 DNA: TGTGCCAGCAGCCTCGGGTCGTACAATGAGCAGTTCTTC
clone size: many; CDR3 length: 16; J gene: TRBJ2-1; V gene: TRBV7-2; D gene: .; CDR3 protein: CASSLAGHLPYNEQFF; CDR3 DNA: TGTGCCAGCAGCTTAGCAGGGCACCTACCTTACAATGAGCAGTTCTTC
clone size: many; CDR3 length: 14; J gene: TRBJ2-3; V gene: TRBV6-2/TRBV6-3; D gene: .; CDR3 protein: CASSYRDSTDTQYF; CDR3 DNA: TGTGCCAGCAGTTATCGGGACAGCACAGATACGCAGTATTTT
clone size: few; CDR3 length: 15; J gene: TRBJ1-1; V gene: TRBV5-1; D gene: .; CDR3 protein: CASSLTSVMNTEAFF; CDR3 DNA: TGCGCCAGCAGCTTGACGTCCGTCATGAACACTGAAGCTTTCTTT
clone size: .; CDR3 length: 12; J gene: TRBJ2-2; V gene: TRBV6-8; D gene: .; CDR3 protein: CASGLWTGELFF; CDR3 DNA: TGTGCCAGCGGATTGTGGACCGGGGAGCTGTTTTTT
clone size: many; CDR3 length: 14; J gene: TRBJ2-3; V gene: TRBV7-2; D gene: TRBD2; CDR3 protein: CASSPASGWDTQYF; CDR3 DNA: TGTGCCAGCAGCCCCGCTAGCGGATGGGATACGCAGTATTTT
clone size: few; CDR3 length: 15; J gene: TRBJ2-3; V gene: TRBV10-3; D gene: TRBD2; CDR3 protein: CAIRGLAGSSDTQYF; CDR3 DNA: TGTGCCATCAGGGGACTAGCGGGGTCCTCAGATACGCAGTATTTT
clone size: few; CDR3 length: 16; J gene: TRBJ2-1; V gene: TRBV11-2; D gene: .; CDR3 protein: CASSFEGLGVFDEQFF; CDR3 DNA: TGTGCCAGCAGCTTTGAGGGATTAGGGGTGTTTGATGAGCAGTTCTTC
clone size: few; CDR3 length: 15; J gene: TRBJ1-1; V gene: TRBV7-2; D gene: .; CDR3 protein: CASSLQGTMNTEAFF; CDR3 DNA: TGTGCCAGCAGCTTGCAGGGTACCATGAACACTGAAGCTTTCTTT
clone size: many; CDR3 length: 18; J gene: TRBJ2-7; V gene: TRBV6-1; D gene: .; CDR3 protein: CASGNPWDSATRDYEQYF; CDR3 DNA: TGTGCCAGCGGCAATCCCTGGGATAGCGCGACCAGAGACTACGAGCAGTACTTC
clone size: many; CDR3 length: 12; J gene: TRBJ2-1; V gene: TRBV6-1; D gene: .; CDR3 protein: CASEGLAWEQFF; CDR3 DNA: TGTGCCAGCGAGGGGCTAGCTTGGGAGCAGTTCTTC
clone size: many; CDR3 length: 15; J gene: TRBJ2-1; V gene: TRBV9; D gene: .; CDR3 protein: CASSLGLPPYNEQFF; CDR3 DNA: TGTGCCAGCAGCCTCGGACTACCGCCCTACAATGAGCAGTTCTTC
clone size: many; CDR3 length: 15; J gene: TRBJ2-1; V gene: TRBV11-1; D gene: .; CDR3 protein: CASSLRREWYNEQFF; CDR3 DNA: TGTGCCAGCAGCTTGAGGAGGGAGTGGTACAATGAGCAGTTCTTC
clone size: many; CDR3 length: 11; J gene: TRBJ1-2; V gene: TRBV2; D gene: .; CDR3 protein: CASSPDSRHTF; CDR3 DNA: TGTGCCAGCAGTCCGGACTCAAGACACACCTTC
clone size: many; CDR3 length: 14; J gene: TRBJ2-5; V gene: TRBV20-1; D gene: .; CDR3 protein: CSARVLAAVGAQYF; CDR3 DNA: TGCAGTGCTAGAGTACTAGCTGCCGTGGGGGCCCAGTACTTC
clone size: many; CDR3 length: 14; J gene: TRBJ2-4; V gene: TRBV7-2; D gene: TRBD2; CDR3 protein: CASSGTSGRSIQYF; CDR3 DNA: TGTGCCAGCAGCGGGACTAGCGGGAGGAGCATTCAGTACTTC
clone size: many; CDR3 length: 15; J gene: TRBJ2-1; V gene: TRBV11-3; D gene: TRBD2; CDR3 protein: CASSLLSGGGNEQFF; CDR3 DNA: TGTGCCAGCAGCTTACTTAGCGGGGGGGGCAATGAGCAGTTCTTC
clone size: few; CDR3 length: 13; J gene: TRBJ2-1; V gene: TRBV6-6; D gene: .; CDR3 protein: CASSYELGVEQFF; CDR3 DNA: TGTGCCAGCAGTTACGAATTAGGGGTTGAGCAGTTCTTC
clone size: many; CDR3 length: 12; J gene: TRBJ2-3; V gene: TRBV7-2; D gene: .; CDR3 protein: CASSSFSDTQYF; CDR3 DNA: TGTGCCAGCAGCTCTTTCTCAGATACGCAGTATTTT
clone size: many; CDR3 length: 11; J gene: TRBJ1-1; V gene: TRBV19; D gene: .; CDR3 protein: CASNRDTEAFF; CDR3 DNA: TGTGCCAGTAACAGGGACACTGAAGCTTTCTTT
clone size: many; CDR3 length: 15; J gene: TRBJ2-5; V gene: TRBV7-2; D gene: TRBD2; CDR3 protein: CASSLDPGGQETQYF; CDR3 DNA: TGTGCCAGCAGCTTAGATCCGGGGGGGCAAGAGACCCAGTACTTC
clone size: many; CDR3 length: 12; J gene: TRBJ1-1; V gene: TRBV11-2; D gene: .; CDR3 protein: CASSKSRVEAFF; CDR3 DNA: TGTGCCAGCAGCAAATCACGGGTGGAAGCTTTCTTT
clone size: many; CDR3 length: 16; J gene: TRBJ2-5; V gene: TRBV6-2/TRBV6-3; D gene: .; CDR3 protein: CASSAPGGIRFETQYF; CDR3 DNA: TGTGCCAGCAGCGCCCCTGGAGGGATAAGATTTGAGACCCAGTACTTC
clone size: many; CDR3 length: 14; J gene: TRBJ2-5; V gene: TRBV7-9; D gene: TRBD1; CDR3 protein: CASSGQAPQETQYF; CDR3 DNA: TGTGCCAGCAGCGGACAGGCGCCCCAAGAGACCCAGTACTTC
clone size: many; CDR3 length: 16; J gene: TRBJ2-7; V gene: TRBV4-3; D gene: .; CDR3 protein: CASSQVVGGSLYEQYF; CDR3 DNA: TGCGCCAGCAGCCAAGTTGTAGGGGGGAGTCTCTACGAGCAGTACTTC
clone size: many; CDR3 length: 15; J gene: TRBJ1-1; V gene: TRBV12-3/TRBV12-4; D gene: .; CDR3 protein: CASSLRTVLSTEAFF; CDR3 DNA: TGTGCCAGCAGCCTGCGGACGGTCCTTAGCACTGAAGCTTTCTTT
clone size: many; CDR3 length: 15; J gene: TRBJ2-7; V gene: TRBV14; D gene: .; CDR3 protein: CASSQEATGRDEQYF; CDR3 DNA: TGTGCCAGCAGCCAAGAAGCGACAGGACGAGACGAGCAGTACTTC
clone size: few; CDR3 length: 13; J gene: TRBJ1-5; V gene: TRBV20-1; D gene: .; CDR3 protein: CSARSNLLEPQHF; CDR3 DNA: TGCAGTGCTAGATCAAACCTACTAGAGCCCCAGCATTTT
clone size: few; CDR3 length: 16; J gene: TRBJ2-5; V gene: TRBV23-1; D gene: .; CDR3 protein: CASSQIGFLGHETQYF; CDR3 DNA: TGCGCCAGCAGTCAAATAGGTTTTCTCGGACACGAGACCCAGTACTTC
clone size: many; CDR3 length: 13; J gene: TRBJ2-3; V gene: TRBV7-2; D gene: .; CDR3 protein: CASSRQVADTQYF; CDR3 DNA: TGTGCCAGCAGCCGACAGGTAGCAGATACGCAGTATTTT
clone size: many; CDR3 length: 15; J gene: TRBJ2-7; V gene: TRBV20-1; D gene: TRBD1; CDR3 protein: CSAYPSGQGTYEQYF; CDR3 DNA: TGCAGTGCTTACCCATCGGGACAGGGAACATACGAGCAGTACTTC
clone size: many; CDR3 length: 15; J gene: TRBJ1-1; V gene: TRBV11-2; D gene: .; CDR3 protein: CASSLSIGTASGAFF; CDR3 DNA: TGTGCCAGCAGCTTAAGCATAGGGACCGCAAGTGGAGCTTTCTTT
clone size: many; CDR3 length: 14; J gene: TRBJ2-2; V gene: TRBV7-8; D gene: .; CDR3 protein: CASSWAALTGELFF; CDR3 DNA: TGTGCCAGCAGCTGGGCGGCCCTCACCGGGGAGCTGTTTTTT
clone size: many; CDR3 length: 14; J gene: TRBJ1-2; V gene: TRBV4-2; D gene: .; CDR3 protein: CASSQDPQGDGYTF; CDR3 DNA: TGTGCCAGCAGCCAAGATCCCCAGGGCGATGGCTACACCTTC
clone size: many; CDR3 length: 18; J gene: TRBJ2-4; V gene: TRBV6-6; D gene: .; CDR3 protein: CASSAGTPSGLAKNIQYF; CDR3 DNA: TGTGCCAGCAGTGCCGGAACACCCAGCGGCCTAGCCAAAAACATTCAGTACTTC
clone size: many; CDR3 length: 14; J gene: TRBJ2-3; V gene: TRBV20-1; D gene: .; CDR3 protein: CSAPAVLGSHTQYF; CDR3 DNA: TGCAGTGCCCCGGCCGTACTAGGGAGCCATACGCAGTATTTT
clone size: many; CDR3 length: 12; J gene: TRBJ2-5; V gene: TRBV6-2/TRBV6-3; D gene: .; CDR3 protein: CASSNRVETQYF; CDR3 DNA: TGTGCCAGCAGTAACAGGGTAGAGACCCAGTACTTC
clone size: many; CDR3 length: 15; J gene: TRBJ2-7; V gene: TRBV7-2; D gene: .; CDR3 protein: CASSLGPGSSIEQYF; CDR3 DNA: TGTGCCAGCAGCTTAGGGCCCGGGTCATCCATCGAGCAGTACTTC
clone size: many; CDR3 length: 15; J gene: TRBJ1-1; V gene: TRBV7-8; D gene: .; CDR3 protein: CASSIARGSYTEAFF; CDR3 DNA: TGTGCCAGCAGCATCGCGCGGGGCAGCTACACTGAAGCTTTCTTT
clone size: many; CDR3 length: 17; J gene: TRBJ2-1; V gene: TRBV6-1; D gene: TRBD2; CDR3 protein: CASSDVRGLARHNEQFF; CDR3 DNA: TGTGCCAGCAGTGACGTGAGGGGACTAGCGAGACACAATGAGCAGTTCTTC
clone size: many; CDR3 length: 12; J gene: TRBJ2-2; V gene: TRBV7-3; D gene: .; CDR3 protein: CASSPGSGELFF; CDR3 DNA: TGTGCCAGCAGCCCAGGCTCCGGGGAGCTGTTTTTT